Below, 17 T cell receptor beta chains from the same sample are listed, as sequenced in a study of metastatic and nonmetastatic thyroid tumors. No treatment of any kind had been given to any patient before thyroid surgery. TCRdb reanalyzed the PCR reads with MiXCR. The sample lists 43,000 or so clones, 3.5% to 5% seen once, with less than 10% in the top ten. The specimen sequenced was blood. The receptors come from a female donor with papillary thyroid cancer or a benign thyroid nodule (not recorded which). Some clones in this sample may be carry-over from other donors' samples.

This clone was seen at least ten times. The gene calls are TRBV28 and TRBJ1-5; the D is unclear. Germline V gene data show CDR1 as MDHEN and CDR2 as SYDVKM. Trimming took 5 bases from V and 3 from J, leaving 5 bases between them. The CDR3 is 12 amino acids. The chain's CDR3 is CASSPPNQPQHF. In nucleotides, the CDR3 is TGTGCCAGCAGTCCCCCCAATCAGCCCCAGCATTTT. Drawing the rest from reference TRBV28 and TRBJ1-5, the complete variable domain is DVKVTQSSRYLVKRTGEKVFLECVQDMDHENMFWYRQDPGLGLRLIYFSYDVKMKEKGDIPEGYSVSREKKERFSLILESASTNQTSMYLCASSPPNQPQHFGDGTRLSIL.

This clone has a count of ten or more. This rearrangement joins TRBV5-1 to TRBJ2-3, with 8 positions matching TRBD2. The V and J ends lost 0 bases and 1 base, in that order; junction bases with no gene match: 4. Germline CDR1 SGHRS, CDR2 YFSETQ. CDR3 length: 16 residues. The CDR3 is CASSLVSGAGTDTQYF. The CDR3, as DNA: TGCGCCAGCAGCTTGGTTAGCGGGGCCGGCACAGATACGCAGTATTTT.

This clone was seen at least ten times. The chain links TRBV5-1 to TRBJ2-7, with 7 bases fitting TRBD2. The V and J ends lost 0 bases and 2 bases, in that order; junction bases with no gene match: 5. The V gene's germline CDR1 is SGHRS and CDR2 YFSETQ. The CDR3 spans 15 residues. The DNA of the CDR3 is TGCGCCAGCAGCTTGGCCGGGGGGATAACCTACGAGCAGTACTTC. The encoded protein is CASSLAGGITYEQYF.

This clone was picked up many times. The rearrangement links TRBV5-1 to TRBJ1-1, with D possibly matching TRBD1 (5 bases). CDR3 size: 16 residues. The V and J ends lost 1 base and 2 bases respectively, with 15 bases between them. In germline, CDR1 is SGHRS, CDR2 YFSETQ. The CDR3 loop reads CASSLMGTGDNTEAFF. The CDR3 region has the DNA TGCGCCAGCAGCTTGATGGGGACCGGAGACAACACTGAAGCTTTCTTT.

CDR3 region: CASVMTGPGGYTF. In DNA, the CDR3 is TGTGCTAGTGTGATGACAGGACCCGGAGGCTACACCTTC. The J gene is TRBJ1-2, the V gene TRBV12-5; tentatively, D is TRBD1 (6 bases). Trimming removed 7 bases from V and 8 bases from J, with 17 bases in between. Looked up from germline, CDR1 is LGHNT and CDR2 is FRNRAP. The CDR3 extends over 13 amino acids.

This clone was seen many times. The V and J genes are TRBV4-1 and TRBJ1-6; 7 bases align to TRBD1. This CDR3 comprises 16 residues. The V gene's germline CDR1 is MGHRA and CDR2 YSYEKL. The V segment lost 1 base and the J segment 3 bases; nucleotides outside the gene matches: 3. CDR3 sequence (DNA): TGCGCCAGCAGCCAAGGGTGGACAGGCTATAATTCACCCCTCCACTTT. This codes for CASSQGWTGYNSPLHF.

The sample holds many counts of this clone. Here the CDR3 reads CASSWGDNQPQHF. As DNA, the CDR3 is TGTGCCAGCAGCTGGGGGGACAATCAGCCCCAGCATTTT. This rearrangement joins TRBV5-8 to TRBJ1-5; the D gene is possibly TRBD1 (5 bases). V was shortened by 3 bases and J by 3 bases, with 7 bases between the two germline ends. Germline CDR1 is SGHTS and CDR2 is YDEGEE. The CDR3 has 13 amino acids.

This clone appeared many times. The V gene is TRBV13, the J gene TRBJ2-5; TRBD2 matches at 15 bases. V was pared by 4 bases and J by 2 bases, with 2 bases of the junction left unmatched. This CDR3 region has 16 residues. Germline V gene sequence: CDR1 PRHDT, CDR2 FYEKMQ (reference sequence). The CDR3 nucleotides read TGTGCCAGCAGCTCCGGGACTAGCGGGAGGCAAGAGACCCAGTACTTC. The encoded protein is CASSSGTSGRQETQYF.

This chain links TRBV6-9 with TRBJ1-2; the D gene is possibly TRBD1 (5 bases). CDR1 is MNHGY, CDR2 SVAAGI, per germline. The V end was cut by 4 bases, the J end by 3 bases, with 12 bases between. This CDR3 is 14 amino acids long. As DNA, the CDR3 is TGTGCCAGCAGTTCAGGGTGGTCTGACTATGGCTACACCTTC. Protein: CASSSGWSDYGYTF.

This clone was counted many times. A much larger clone differs from this one at a single base, so this may be a read error. Different DNA sequences within this sample yield the same CDR3. The gene calls are TRBV20-1 and TRBJ2-2; 13 bases align to TRBD2. The germline V gene has CDR1 DFQATT and CDR2 SNEGSKA (reference sequence). This CDR3 region has 15 residues. In DNA, the CDR3 is TGCAGTGCGGATGCCGGGACTAGCGGGACCGGGGAGTTGTTTTTT. This encodes CSADAGTSGTGELFF.

The chain recombines TRBV5-4 with TRBJ1-3; perhaps TRBD1 as D (6 bases). V was clipped by 4 bases and J by 4 bases, with 12 bases between them. The germline V gene has CDR1 SGHNT and CDR2 YYREEE (reference sequence). The CDR3 sequence is 14 residues long. This CDR3 reads CASSPGGRGNTIYF. In DNA, the CDR3 is TGTGCCAGCAGCCCCGGGGGGCGCGGAAACACCATATATTTT.

V gene TRBV7-2 combines with J gene TRBJ1-2, with TRBD1 as a possible D gene (6 bases). This CDR3 spans 15 amino acids. Germline-derived CDR1 and CDR2 are SGHTA and FQGNSA. Trimming took 5 bases from V and 4 from J, leaving 17 bases between them. The DNA for the CDR3 is TGTGCCAGCAGCGTAGAGGGGGGGACCCTCTATGGCTACACCTTC. It translates to CASSVEGGTLYGYTF.

This clone was seen at least ten times. The chain is built from TRBV7-9 and TRBJ1-1; D is perhaps TRBD1 (6 bases). V was pared by 5 bases and J by 6 bases, with 16 bases between. This CDR3 comprises 14 residues. The germline V gene has CDR1 SEHNR and CDR2 FQNEAQ (reference sequence). The CDR3 nucleotides read TGTGCCAGCAGCCCAGCCGGTAGGGGGGCTGAAGCTTTCTTT. Its protein product is CASSPAGRGAEAFF.

This clone came up many times. The gene calls are TRBV10-1 and TRBJ2-7, with D uncertain. There are 14 residues in the CDR3. The V gene lost 0 bases and the J gene lost 2 bases, with 8 bases spanning the gap. The germline gives CDR1 WNHNN, CDR2 SYGVQD (reference sequence). The DNA for the CDR3 is TGCGCCAGCAGTGAGTCAGGGCATGCCTACGAGCAGTACTTC. Its translation: CASSESGHAYEQYF.

To note about this clone: One end of the junction is discordant with germline, which a read error may explain. V is TRBV12-3 or TRBV12-4 and J is TRBJ2-1; the D gene is possibly TRBD2 (6 bases). The CDR3 contains 15 residues. This CDR3 is CARSRKYGGTDEQFF. The CDR3, as DNA: TGTGCCCGCAGTCGGAAGTACGGAGGGACGGATGAGCAGTTCTTC.

V and J are TRBV5-1 and TRBJ2-1, with TRBD2 identical over 7 bases. The CDR3 totals 16 residues. Germline V lookup: CDR1 SGHRS, CDR2 YFSETQ. Trimming at V came to 0 bases and at J to 5 bases, leaving 8 bases not matched to a gene. This CDR3 reads CASSLERGGLHNEQFF. DNA of the CDR3: TGCGCCAGCAGCTTGGAGCGGGGAGGGCTCCACAATGAGCAGTTCTTC.

On this clone itself: A clone one base away is much larger, so this may be a read error. The CDR3 does not end in the conserved phenylalanine or tryptophan, so this is likely a read error. V gene TRBV6-2 or TRBV6-3 combines with J gene TRBJ1-4; D is unresolved. V was pared by 6 bases and J by 7 bases, with 15 bases between. The CDR3 is made up of 14 amino acids. The germline CDR1 and CDR2 sequences are MNHEY and SVGEGT. The CDR3 loop reads CASRLREISEKLFI. CDR3 nucleotide sequence: TGTGCCAGCAGGCTGCGGGAAATTAGTGAAAAACTGTTTATT.